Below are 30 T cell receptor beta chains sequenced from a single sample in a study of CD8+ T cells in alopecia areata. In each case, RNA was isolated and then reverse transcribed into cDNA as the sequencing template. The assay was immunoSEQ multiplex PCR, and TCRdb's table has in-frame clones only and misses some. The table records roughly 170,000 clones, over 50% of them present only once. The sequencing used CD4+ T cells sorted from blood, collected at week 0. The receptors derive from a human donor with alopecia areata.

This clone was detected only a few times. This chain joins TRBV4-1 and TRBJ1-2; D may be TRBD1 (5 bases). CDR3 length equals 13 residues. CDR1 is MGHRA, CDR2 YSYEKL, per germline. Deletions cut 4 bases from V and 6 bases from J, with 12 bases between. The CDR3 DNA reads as TGCGCCAGCAGCCCCCAAGCGGGGGATGGCTACACCTTC. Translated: CASSPQAGDGYTF.

CDR3 nucleotide sequence: TGTGCCAGCAGTTACTCTTGGGTGTCCTATAATTCACCCCTCCACTTT. This translates into CASSYSWVSYNSPLHF. V usage is TRBV6-5 and J usage is TRBJ1-6; D is undetermined. The CDR3 runs to 16 residues. V lost 0 bases and J lost 1, with 7 bases in between. The germline CDR1 and CDR2 sequences are MNHEY and SVGAGI.

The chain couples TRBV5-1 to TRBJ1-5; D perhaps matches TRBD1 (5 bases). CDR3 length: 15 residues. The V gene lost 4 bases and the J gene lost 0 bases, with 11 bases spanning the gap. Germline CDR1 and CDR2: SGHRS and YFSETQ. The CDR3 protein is CASSPGGTSNQPQHF. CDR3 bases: TGCGCCAGCAGCCCTGGGGGTACTAGCAATCAGCCCCAGCATTTT.

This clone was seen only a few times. The chain's CDR3 is CASSYSGAQETQYF. DNA for the CDR3: TGTGCCAGCAGTTACTCCGGGGCCCAAGAGACCCAGTACTTC. The chain employs TRBV6-6 and TRBJ2-5; the D call may be TRBD1 or TRBD2 (5 bases each). This CDR3 comprises 14 residues. The V gene's germline CDR1 is MNHNY and CDR2 SVGAGI (reference sequence). Trimming pared 0 bases from V and 1 base from J, leaving 6 bases between.

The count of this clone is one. CDR3 in amino acids: CSVMAYSGANVLTF. The CDR3 nucleotides read TGCAGCGTTATGGCCTACTCTGGGGCCAACGTCCTGACTTTC. V usage is TRBV29-1 and J usage is TRBJ2-6, with D unclear. Germline V gene sequence: CDR1 SQVTM, CDR2 ANQGSEA. The CDR3 extends over 14 amino acids. Trimming cost V 5 bases and J 0 bases, with 8 bases left between them.

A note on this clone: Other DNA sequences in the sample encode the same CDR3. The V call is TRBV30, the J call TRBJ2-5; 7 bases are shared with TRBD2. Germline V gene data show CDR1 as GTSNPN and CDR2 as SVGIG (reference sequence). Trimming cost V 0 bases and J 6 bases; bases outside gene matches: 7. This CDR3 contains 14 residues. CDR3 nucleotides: TGTGCCTGGAGTGTCGGTCCCGGGGGGAAGACCCAGTACTTC. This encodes CAWSVGPGGKTQYF.

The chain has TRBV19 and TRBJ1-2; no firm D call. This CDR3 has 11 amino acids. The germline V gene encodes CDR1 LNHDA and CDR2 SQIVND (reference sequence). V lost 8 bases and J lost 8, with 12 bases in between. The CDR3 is CASVGSEGYTF. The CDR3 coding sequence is TGTGCCAGTGTGGGGAGTGAGGGCTACACCTTC.

The CDR3 is CASSLEARAGSPPLHF. The DNA of the CDR3 is TGCGCCAGCAGCTTGGAGGCCAGGGCAGGGAGTCCACCCCTCCACTTT. V is TRBV5-1 and J is TRBJ1-6; possibly TRBD1 for D (5 bases). The V end lost 0 bases, the J end lost 11 bases, and 18 bases lay between the germline ends. The germline CDR1 and CDR2 sequences are SGHRS and YFSETQ. The CDR3 consists of 16 residues. Full variable domain (remainder filled in from reference TRBV5-1 and TRBJ1-6): KAGVTQTPRYLIKTRGQQVTLSCSPISGHRSVSWYQQTPGQGLQFLFEYFSETQRNKGNFPGRFSGRQFSNSRSEMNVSTLELGDSALYLCASSLEARAGSPPLHFGNGTRLTVT.

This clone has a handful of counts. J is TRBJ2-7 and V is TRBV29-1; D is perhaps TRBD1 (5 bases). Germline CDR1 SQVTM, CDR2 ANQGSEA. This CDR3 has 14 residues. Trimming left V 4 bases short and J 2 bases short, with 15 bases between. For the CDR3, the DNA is TGCAGCGTTGGTCCGCAGGGCCCTGCCTACGAGCAGTACTTC. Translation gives CSVGPQGPAYEQYF.

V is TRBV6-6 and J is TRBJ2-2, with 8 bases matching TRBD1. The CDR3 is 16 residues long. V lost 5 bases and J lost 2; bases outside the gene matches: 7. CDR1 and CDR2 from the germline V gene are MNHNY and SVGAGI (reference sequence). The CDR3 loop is CASSQRTGFNTGELFF. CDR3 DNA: TGTGCCAGCAGTCAACGGACAGGGTTTAACACCGGGGAGCTGTTTTTT.

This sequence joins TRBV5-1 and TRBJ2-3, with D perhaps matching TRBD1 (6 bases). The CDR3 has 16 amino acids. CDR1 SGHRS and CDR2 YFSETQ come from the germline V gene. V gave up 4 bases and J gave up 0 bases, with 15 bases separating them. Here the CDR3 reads CASSAGARPSTDTQYF. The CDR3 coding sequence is TGCGCCAGCAGCGCAGGGGCCAGGCCCAGCACAGATACGCAGTATTTT.

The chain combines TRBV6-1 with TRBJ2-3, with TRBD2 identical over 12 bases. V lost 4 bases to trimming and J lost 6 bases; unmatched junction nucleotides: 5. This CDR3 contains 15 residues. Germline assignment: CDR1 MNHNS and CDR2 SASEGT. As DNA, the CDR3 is TGTGCCAGCAGTGCGGCTAGCGGGGGGGCCGATACGCAGTATTTT. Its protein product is CASSAASGGADTQYF.

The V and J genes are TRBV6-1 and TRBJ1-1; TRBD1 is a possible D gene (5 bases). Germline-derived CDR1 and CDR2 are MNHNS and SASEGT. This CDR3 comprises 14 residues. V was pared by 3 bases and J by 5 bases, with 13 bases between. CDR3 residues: CASSDPPGETEAFF. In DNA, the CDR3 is TGTGCCAGCAGTGATCCTCCGGGGGAAACTGAAGCTTTCTTT.

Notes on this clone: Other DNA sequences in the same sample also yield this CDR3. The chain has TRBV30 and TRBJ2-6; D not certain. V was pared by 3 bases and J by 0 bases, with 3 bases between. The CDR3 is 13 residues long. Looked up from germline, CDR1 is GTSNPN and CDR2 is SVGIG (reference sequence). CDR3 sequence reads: CAWRSSGANVLTF. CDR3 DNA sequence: TGTGCCTGGAGGAGCTCTGGGGCCAACGTCCTGACTTTC.

The CDR3 protein is CAISDDPTEAFF. Written as DNA, the CDR3 is TGTGCCATCAGTGATGACCCCACTGAAGCTTTCTTT. This rearrangement joins TRBV10-3 to TRBJ1-1; D is unclear. The CDR3 spans 12 residues. From germline, CDR1 is ENHRY and CDR2 SYGVKD. Trimming shortened V by 3 bases and J by 4 bases, and 6 bases separated the two germline ends.

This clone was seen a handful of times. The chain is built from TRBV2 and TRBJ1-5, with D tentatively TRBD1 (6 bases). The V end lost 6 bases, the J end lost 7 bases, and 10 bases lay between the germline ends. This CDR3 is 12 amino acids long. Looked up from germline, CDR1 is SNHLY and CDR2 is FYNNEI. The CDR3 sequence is CASSNRDQPQHF. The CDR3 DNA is TGTGCCAGCAGCAACAGGGACCAGCCCCAGCATTTT.

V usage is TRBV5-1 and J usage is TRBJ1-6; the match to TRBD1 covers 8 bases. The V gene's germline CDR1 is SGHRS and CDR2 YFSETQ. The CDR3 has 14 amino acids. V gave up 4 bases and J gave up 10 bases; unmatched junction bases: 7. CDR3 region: CASSQDRVDSPLHF. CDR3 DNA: TGCGCCAGCAGCCAGGACAGGGTAGACTCACCCCTCCACTTT. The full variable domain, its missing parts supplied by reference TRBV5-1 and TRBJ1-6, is KAGVTQTPRYLIKTRGQQVTLSCSPISGHRSVSWYQQTPGQGLQFLFEYFSETQRNKGNFPGRFSGRQFSNSRSEMNVSTLELGDSALYLCASSQDRVDSPLHFGNGTRLTVT.

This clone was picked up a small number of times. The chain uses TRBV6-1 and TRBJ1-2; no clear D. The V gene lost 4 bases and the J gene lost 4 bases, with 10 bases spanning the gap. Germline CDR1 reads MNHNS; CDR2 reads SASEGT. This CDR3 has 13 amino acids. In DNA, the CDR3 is TGTGCCAGCAGTGCTGCTGGAGGCTATGGCTACACCTTC. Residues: CASSAAGGYGYTF.

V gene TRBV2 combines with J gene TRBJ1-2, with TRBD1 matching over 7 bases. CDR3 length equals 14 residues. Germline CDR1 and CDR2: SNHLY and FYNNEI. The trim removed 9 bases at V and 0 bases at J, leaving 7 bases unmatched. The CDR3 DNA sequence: TGTGCCAGTCGGCGGGGACAGTCTAACTATGGCTACACCTTC. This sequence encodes CASRRGQSNYGYTF.

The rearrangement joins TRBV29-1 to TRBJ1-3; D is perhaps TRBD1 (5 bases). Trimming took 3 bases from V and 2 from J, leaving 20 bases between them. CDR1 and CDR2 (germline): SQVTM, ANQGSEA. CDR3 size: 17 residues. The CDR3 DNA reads TGCAGCGTTGAGGAGGGGTTGGGGAAACAAGCTGGAAACACCATATATTTT. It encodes CSVEEGLGKQAGNTIYF.

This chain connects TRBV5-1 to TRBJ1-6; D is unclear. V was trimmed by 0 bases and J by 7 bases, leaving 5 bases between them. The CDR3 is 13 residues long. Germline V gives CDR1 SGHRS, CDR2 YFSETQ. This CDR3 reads CASSLDLNSPLHF. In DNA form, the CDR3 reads TGCGCCAGCAGCTTGGACCTAAATTCACCCCTCCACTTT.

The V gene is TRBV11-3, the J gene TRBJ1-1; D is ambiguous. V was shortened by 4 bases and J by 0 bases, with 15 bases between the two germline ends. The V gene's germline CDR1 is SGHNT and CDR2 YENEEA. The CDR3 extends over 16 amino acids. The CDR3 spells CASSSTPQTLNTEAFF. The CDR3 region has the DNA TGTGCCAGCAGCTCAACGCCACAGACCCTGAACACTGAAGCTTTCTTT. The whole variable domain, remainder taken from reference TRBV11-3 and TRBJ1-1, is EAGVVQSPRYKIIEKKQPVAFWCNPISGHNTLYWYLQNLGQGPELLIRYENEEAVDDSQLPKDRFSAERLKGVDSTLKIQPAELGDSAVYLCASSSTPQTLNTEAFFGQGTRLTVV.

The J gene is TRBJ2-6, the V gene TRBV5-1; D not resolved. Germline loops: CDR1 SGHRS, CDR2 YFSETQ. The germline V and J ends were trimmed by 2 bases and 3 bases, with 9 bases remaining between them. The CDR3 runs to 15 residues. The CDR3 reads CASSFTLVGANVLTF. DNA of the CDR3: TGCGCCAGCAGCTTTACCCTCGTTGGGGCCAACGTCCTGACTTTC.

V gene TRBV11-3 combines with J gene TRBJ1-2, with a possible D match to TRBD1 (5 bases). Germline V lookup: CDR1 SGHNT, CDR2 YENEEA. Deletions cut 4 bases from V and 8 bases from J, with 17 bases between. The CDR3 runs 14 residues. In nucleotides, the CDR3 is TGTGCCAGCAGCTACCCGGACGGGACTCGAGGCTACACCTTC. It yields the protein CASSYPDGTRGYTF.

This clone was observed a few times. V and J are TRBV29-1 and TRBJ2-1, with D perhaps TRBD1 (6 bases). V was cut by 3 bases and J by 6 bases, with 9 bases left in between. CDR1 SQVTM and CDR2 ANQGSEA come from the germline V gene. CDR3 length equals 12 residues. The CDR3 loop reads CSVDRGFNEQFF. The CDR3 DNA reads TGCAGCGTTGACAGGGGCTTCAATGAGCAGTTCTTC.

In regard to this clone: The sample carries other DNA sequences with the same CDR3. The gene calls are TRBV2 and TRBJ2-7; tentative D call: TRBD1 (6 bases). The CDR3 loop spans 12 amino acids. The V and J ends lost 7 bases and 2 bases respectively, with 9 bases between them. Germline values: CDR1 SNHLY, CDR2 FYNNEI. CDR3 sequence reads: CASIGGAYEQYF. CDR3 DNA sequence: TGTGCCAGCATAGGGGGAGCCTACGAGCAGTACTTC.

The DNA of the CDR3 is TGTGCCAGCAGCTTATCGCGGGGCCAAGAGACCCAGTACTTC. Translation: CASSLSRGQETQYF. V and J are TRBV7-8 and TRBJ2-5; D perhaps matches TRBD2 (6 bases). Germline values: CDR1 SGHVS, CDR2 FQNEAQ. There are 14 residues in the CDR3. Trimming cost V 2 bases and J 1 base, with 8 bases left between them.

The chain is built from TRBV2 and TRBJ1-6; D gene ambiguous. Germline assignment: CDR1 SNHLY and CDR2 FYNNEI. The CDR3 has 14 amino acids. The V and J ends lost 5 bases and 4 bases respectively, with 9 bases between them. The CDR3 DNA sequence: TGTGCCAGCAGTTACAGCTCGTATAATTCACCCCTCCACTTT. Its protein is CASSYSSYNSPLHF.

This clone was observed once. The CDR3 DNA sequence: TGTGCCAGCAGGAAACCCGGCTACGCTGAAGCTTTCTTT. Residues: CASRKPGYAEAFF. V and J are TRBV6-1 and TRBJ1-1; no reliable D call. This CDR3 spans 13 amino acids. The V gene's germline CDR1 is MNHNS and CDR2 SASEGT. Trimming took 6 bases from V and 6 from J, leaving 14 bases between them.

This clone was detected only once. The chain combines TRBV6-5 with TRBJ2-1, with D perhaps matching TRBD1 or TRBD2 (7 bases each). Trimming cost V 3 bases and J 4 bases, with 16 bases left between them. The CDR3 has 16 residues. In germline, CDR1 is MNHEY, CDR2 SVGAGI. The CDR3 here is CASSYAGGGVYNEQFF. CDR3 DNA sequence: TGTGCCAGCAGTTATGCAGGGGGAGGGGTGTACAATGAGCAGTTCTTC.